The clone carrying this TCR beta chain has a count of ten or more. The antigen is unknown. Losses at the gene ends were 0 bases for V and 6 bases for J; bases not matched to a gene: 2. Germline V CDR1 and CDR2: KGHSH, LQKENI. This CDR3 region has 13 residues. The data were obtained in a study of T cells in Graves' hyperthyroidism and ophthalmopathy. Whole-study findings and limits: Most clonotypes expanded in thyroid above 0.001 were likewise present in blood.

Patients aged 18 to 65 had newly diagnosed hyperthyroidism of under 2 months' duration. RNA transcripts yielded amplified TCR beta CDR3 regions. When the TCR CDR3 underwent first-round RT-PCR, the HTBI primer set was used. TCRdb analysed the multiplex PCR reads with MiXCR anew, one entry per CDR3 protein. In the table there are about 290,000 distinct CDR3 sequences, roughly 13% of which are singletons. The material sequenced was blood. This sequence originates from a woman aged 25 to 39 with Graves' hyperthyroidism that later progressed to Graves' ophthalmopathy. V gene TRBV18 combines with J gene TRBJ2-7; 7 bases map to TRBD2. In DNA form, the CDR3 reads TGTGCCAGCTCACCACCCGGCGGGGGCGAGCAGTACTTC. Protein: CASSPPGGGEQYF.